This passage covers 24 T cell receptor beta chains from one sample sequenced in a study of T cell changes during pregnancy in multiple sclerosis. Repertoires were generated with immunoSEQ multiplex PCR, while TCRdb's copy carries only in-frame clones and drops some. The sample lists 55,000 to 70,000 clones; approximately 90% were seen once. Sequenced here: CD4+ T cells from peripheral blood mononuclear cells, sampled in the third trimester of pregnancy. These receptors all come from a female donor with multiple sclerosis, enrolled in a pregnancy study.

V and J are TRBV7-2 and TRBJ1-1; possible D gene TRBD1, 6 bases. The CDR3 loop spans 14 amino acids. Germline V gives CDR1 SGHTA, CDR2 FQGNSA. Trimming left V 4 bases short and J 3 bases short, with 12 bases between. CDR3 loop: CASSYYSGDTEAFF. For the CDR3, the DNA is TGTGCCAGCAGCTATTATTCAGGGGACACTGAAGCTTTCTTT.

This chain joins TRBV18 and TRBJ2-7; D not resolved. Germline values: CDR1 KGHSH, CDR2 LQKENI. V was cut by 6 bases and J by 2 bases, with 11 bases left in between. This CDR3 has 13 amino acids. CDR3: CASSPTATYEQYF. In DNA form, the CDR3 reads TGTGCCAGCTCCCCCACAGCAACCTACGAGCAGTACTTC.

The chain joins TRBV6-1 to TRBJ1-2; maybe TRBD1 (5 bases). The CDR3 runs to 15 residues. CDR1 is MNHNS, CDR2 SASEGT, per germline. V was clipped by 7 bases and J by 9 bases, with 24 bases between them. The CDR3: CASILGPDTSIRYTF. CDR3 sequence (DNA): TGTGCCAGCATACTTGGACCGGACACCTCCATTCGCTACACCTTC.

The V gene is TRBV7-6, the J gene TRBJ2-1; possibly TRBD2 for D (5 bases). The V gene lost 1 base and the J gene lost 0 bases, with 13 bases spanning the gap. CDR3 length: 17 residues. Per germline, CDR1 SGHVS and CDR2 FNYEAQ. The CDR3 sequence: CASSLGGGLSSYNEQFF. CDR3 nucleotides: TGTGCCAGCAGCTTAGGCGGCGGGCTGAGCTCCTACAATGAGCAGTTCTTC.

The CDR3 DNA reads as TGTGCCAGCAGCATCGACAGGGGGGGAGAGACCCAGTACTTC. Protein sequence: CASSIDRGGETQYF. The V call is TRBV9, the J call TRBJ2-5, with 9 bases lining up with TRBD1. J lost 4 bases, V lost 4 bases, and 5 bases had no gene match. This CDR3 is 14 amino acids long. Germline loops: CDR1 SGDLS, CDR2 YYNGEE.

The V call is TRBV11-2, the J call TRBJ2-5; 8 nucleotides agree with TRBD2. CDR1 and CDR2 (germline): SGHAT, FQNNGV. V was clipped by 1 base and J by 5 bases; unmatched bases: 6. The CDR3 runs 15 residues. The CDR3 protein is CASSLGSGGHETQYF. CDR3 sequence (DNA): TGTGCCAGCAGCTTAGGGAGCGGGGGTCACGAGACCCAGTACTTC.

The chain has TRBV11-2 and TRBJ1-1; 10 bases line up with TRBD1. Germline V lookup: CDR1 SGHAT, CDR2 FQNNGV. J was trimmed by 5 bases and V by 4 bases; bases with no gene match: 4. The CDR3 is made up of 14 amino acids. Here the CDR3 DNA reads TGTGCCAGCAGCTCCCGACAGGGGGCTACTGAAGCTTTCTTT. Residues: CASSSRQGATEAFF. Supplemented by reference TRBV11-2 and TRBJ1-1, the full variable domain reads EAGVAQSPRYKIIEKRQSVAFWCNPISGHATLYWYQQILGQGPKLLIQFQNNGVVDDSQLPKDRFSAERLKGVDSTLKIQPAKLEDSAVYLCASSSRQGATEAFFGQGTRLTVV.

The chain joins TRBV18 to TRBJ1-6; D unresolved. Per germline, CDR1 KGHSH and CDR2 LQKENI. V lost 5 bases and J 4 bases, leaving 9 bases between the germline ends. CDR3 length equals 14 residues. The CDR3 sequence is CASSSGLYNSPLHF. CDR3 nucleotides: TGTGCCAGCTCATCCGGACTGTATAATTCACCCCTCCACTTT.

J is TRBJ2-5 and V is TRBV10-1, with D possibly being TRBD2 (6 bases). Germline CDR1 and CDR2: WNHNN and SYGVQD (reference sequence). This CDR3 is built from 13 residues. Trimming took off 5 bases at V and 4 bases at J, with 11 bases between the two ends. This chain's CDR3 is CASSRRGLETQYF. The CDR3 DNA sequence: TGCGCCAGCAGTCGGAGGGGACTAGAGACCCAGTACTTC.

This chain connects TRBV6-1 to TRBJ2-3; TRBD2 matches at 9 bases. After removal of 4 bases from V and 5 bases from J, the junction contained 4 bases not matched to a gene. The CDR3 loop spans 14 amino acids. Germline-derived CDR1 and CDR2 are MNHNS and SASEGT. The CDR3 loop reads CASSVAGGGDTQYF. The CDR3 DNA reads TGTGCCAGCAGTGTGGCGGGAGGGGGAGATACGCAGTATTTT.

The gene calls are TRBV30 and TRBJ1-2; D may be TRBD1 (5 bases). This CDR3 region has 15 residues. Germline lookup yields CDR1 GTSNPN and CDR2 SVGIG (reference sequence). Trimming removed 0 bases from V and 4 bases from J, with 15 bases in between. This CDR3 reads CAWSVPGNGRYGYTF. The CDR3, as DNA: TGTGCCTGGAGTGTACCAGGGAACGGTCGCTATGGCTACACCTTC.

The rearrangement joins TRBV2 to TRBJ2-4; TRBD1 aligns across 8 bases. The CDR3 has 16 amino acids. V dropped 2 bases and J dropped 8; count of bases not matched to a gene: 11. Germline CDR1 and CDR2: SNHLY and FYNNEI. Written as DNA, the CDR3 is TGTGCCAGCAGTGAACAGGGGCAGGGGGCCGGGGACATTCAGTACTTC. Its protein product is CASSEQGQGAGDIQYF.

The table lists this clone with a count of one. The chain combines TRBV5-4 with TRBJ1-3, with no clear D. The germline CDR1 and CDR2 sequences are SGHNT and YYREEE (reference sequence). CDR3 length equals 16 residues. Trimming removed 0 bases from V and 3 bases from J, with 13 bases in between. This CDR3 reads CASSLDGVDGGNTIYF. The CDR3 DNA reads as TGTGCCAGCAGCTTGGATGGAGTCGATGGTGGAAACACCATATATTTT.

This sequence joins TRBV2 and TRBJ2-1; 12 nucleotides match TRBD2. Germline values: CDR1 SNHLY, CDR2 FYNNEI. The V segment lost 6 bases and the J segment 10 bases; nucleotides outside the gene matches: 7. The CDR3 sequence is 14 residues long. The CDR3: CASRRLAGDGEQFF. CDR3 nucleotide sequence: TGTGCCAGCAGAAGACTAGCGGGAGACGGCGAGCAGTTCTTC.

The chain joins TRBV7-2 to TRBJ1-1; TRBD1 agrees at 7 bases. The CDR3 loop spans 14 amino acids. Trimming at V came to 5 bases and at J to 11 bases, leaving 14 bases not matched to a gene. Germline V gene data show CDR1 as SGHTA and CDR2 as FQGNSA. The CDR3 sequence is CASSLRQGWSNAFF. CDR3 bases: TGTGCCAGCAGCCTCCGACAGGGTTGGTCTAATGCTTTCTTT. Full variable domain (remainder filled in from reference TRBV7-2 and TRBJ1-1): GAGVSQSPSNKVTEKGKDVELRCDPISGHTALYWYRQSLGQGLEFLIYFQGNSAPDKSGLPSDRFSAERTGGSVSTLTIQRTQQEDSAVYLCASSLRQGWSNAFFGQGTRLTVV.

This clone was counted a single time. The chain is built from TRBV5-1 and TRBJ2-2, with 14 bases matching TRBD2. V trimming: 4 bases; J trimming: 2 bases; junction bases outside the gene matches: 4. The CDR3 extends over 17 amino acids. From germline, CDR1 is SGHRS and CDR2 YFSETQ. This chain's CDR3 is CASSAGTSGRNTGELFF. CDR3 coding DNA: TGCGCCAGCAGCGCCGGGACTAGCGGGAGAAACACCGGGGAGCTGTTTTTT. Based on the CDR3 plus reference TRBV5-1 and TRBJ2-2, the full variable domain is KAGVTQTPRYLIKTRGQQVTLSCSPISGHRSVSWYQQTPGQGLQFLFEYFSETQRNKGNFPGRFSGRQFSNSRSEMNVSTLELGDSALYLCASSAGTSGRNTGELFFGEGSRLTVL.

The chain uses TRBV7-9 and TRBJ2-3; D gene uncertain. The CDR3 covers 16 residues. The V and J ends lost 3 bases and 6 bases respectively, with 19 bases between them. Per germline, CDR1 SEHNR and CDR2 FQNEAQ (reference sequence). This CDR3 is CASSFLHDPSGDTQYF. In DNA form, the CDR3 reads TGTGCCAGCAGCTTTTTACACGACCCGTCCGGGGATACGCAGTATTTT.

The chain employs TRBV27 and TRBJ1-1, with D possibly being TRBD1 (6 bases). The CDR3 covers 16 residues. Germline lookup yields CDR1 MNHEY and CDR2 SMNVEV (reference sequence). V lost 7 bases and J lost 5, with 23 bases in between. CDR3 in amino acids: CASKKGGAGLGTEAFF. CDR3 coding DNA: TGTGCCAGCAAAAAGGGGGGGGCTGGGCTGGGAACTGAAGCTTTCTTT.

CDR3 loop: CASSLEGGNEQFF. Written as DNA, the CDR3 is TGTGCCAGCAGCTTAGAAGGAGGCAATGAGCAGTTCTTC. This sequence joins TRBV11-3 and TRBJ2-1; D may be TRBD2 (5 bases). Germline CDR1 SGHNT, CDR2 YENEEA. CDR3 size: 13 residues. V dropped 0 bases and J dropped 6 bases, with 6 bases sitting between them.

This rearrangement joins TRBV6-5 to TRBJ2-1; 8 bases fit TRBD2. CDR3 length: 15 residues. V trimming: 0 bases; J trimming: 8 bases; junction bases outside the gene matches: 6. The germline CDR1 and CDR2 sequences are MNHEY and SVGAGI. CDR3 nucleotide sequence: TGTGCCAGCAGTTACTCTCGGGGGGGGGATTATGAGCAGTTCTTC. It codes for CASSYSRGGDYEQFF.

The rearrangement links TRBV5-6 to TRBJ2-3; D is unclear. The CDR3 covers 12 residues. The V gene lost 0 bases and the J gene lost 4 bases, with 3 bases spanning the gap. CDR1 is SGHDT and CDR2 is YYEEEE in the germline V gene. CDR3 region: CASSLAADTQYF. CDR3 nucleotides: TGTGCCAGCAGCTTGGCAGCAGATACGCAGTATTTT.

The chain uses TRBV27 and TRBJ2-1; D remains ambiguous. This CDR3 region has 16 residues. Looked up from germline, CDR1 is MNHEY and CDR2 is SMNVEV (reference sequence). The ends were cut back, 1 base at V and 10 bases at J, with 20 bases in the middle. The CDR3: CASSLLLAYSLWEQFF. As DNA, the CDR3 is TGTGCCAGCAGTTTATTATTAGCATATTCGCTTTGGGAGCAGTTCTTC.

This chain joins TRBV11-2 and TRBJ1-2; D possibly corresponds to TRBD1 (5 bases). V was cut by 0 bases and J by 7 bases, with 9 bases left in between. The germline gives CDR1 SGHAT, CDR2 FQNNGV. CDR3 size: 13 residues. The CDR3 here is CASSLDQGTGYTF. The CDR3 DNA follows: TGTGCCAGCAGCTTAGATCAGGGTACTGGCTACACCTTC.

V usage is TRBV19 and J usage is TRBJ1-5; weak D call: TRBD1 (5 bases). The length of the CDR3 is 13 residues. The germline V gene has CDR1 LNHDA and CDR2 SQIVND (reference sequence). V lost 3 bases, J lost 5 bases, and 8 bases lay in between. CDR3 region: CASSMDIHQPQHF. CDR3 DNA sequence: TGTGCCAGTAGTATGGACATACATCAGCCCCAGCATTTT.